This T cell receptor beta chain was identified during a study of shared clonotypes between healthy human individuals (TCRdb year 2020). Regarding the research as a whole: The cohort comprised a couple of women and a few men aged 18 to 49 years. For each donor, CD4 naive and CD4 memory were each given three plates, CD8 naive was given two plates, and CD8 memory was given one plate. To estimate repertoire size and how much clonotypes are shared between individuals, the study performed deep sequencing of blood TCR repertoires from a handful of healthy adults. Libraries were prepared and TCR repertoires were sequenced by different laboratories using diverse techniques, in order to increase sequencing depth and limit assay-specific biases. Per donor, leukapheresis produced somewhere between about 0.9 and 9.5 billion PBMCs.

The CDR3, cysteine through phenylalanine, is 16 amino acids long. CDR3 DNA only is kept here, 48 bases in frame from base 1. The germline V gene specifies SGHVS as CDR1 and FQNEAQ as CDR2. The V end loses 0 bases and the J end loses 5 bases, and a stretch of 16 bases separates them. On this clone itself: No antigen is known for it. No base quality information exists; no much larger clone differs at one position.

Donors were healthy HIV-negative adults with no recently reported acute infections or vaccinations. All donors were Caucasian adults living in Nashville, Tennessee, USA. Magnetic negative selection was used to enrich CD4+ T cells, after which naive cells were positively selected on CD45RA and the negative fraction became the memory subset. Blood was collected by leukapheresis, and PBMCs were isolated by Ficoll-Histopaque density gradient centrifugation and then cryopreserved in liquid nitrogen vapor phase. Purity and quantity of every magnetically sorted T cell population were checked by analytical flow cytometry. Genomic DNA was isolated from each sorted fraction and quantified by UV absorbance on a Nanodrop 2000c. The full study reports these points: Sharing across a few donors was observed for about 4.8% of naive CD4, over 3% of naive CD8, 2% to 2.5% of memory CD4, and 0.4% of memory CD8 clonotypes. Higher generation probabilities were observed for clonotypes shared by all four sorted-subset donors than for non-shared clonotypes. Incomplete sequencing was indicated by rarefaction of sorted-subset datasets, despite the large sequencing depth. Based on pairwise subsampling, the degree of clonotype sharing among donors was expected to be affected by sequencing depth. Because the study included a small number of donors, the genetic and exposure-history diversity represented was limited. Only blood was sampled, and tissue TCR repertoires likely differ from those in blood. Naive subsets generally had larger estimated clonotype richness than memory subsets.

TCR CDR3 regions were amplified from genomic DNA by multiplex PCR using the deep immunoSEQ assay. Extracted genomic DNA from each cell subset was spread evenly across all wells of several immunoSEQ 96-well plates, with each plate serving as a replicate. For sorted subsets, approximately 200 ng of genomic DNA, equivalent to around 31,000 T cell genomes, went into each replicate PCR. Purified libraries were measured with a Qubit 3.0 fluorometer, size-checked on a Bioanalyzer 2100, and measured again with the KAPA Library Quantification kit. A separate single-read 150-cycle Illumina NextSeq 550 flow cell was used to sequence each immunoSEQ 96-well plate. The paper's processing steps were these. Because only junctional sequences without quality scores were contained in the immunoSEQ output, filtering matching that applied to full-length reads could not be performed. To assign V/J genes and CDR3, sequences were annotated against IMGT germline references using PyIR, a Python wrapper for IgBLAST v1.9. Reads were removed for weak V/J assignments (E-value above 1e-6), missing CDR3, stop codons, out-of-frame junctions, or ambiguous translated residues. V3J clonotypes were defined by identical inferred V gene, J gene, and CDR3 amino acid sequence. To compute the percentage overlap between repertoires, the number of shared unique clonotypes was divided by the size of the smaller repertoire. Repertoire richness was assessed with RTK rarefaction, the Chao1 estimator, and Recon v2.1 estimates of unobserved clonotypes. Generation probabilities for all TCRbeta clonotypes obtained by the gDNA method from a few donors were computed using OLGA. Not all clones reach the TCRdb copy of this immuneACCESS table, which keeps in-frame sequences only. Checked studies attribute under half of the gap to unresolved V genes and leave the rest unexplained. The V and J calls and the clone size are those of that table, but D and trimming were determined from the DNA. The sample yields around 700,000 clones; about 78% were counted once. The ten top clones hold 1.8% of the sample.

This receptor was obtained from a woman aged 25 to 39 in good health. Input material: memory CD4+ T cells sorted from blood. This specimen's cell subset or site label, per the study, means: CD45RA-negative fraction. The chain is made from TRBV7-8 and TRBJ1-1; a confident D gene designation cannot be given. This receptor has the CDR3 CASSLALGVKRTEAFF. Here is the DNA: TGTGCCAGCAGCTTAGCGCTTGGGGTGAAGAGGACTGAAGCTTTCTTT.